The rows below give T cell receptor beta chains drawn from one sample of a study of cytomegalovirus exposure and HLA in healthy donors. Profiling relied on immunoSEQ multiplex PCR, and the TCRdb table lists in-frame clones only, not all of them. The table lists about 140,000 clones, just under 85% of them singletons. The sequencing input was PBMCs. Receptor source: a man aged 25 to 45 in good health and CMV-seropositive. CDR3s include the opening cysteine and the closing phenylalanine or tryptophan.

V gene,CDR3 length,J gene,CDR3 protein
TRBV5-1,15,TRBJ1-2,CASSSSTGDGNGYTF
TRBV6-1,14,TRBJ2-7,CASRGAETILEQYF
TRBV11-2,16,TRBJ2-1,CASSTHRDRGRNEQFF
TRBV9,14,TRBJ1-2,CASSRDSEIAGSSF
TRBV2,17,TRBJ2-3,CASSEVTPGLRTDTQYF
TRBV6-6,13,TRBJ1-2,CASSEVVGYGYTF
TRBV27,17,TRBJ2-1,CASSWEGGTTTYNEQFF
TRBV7-2,14,TRBJ2-1,CASSLPTHYNEQFF
TRBV2,15,TRBJ1-4,CASSGQGYTNEKLFF
TRBV5-1,14,TRBJ1-1,CASSGGQGNTEAFF
TRBV7-3,13,TRBJ1-5,CASSYLQSSPQHF
TRBV6-1,18,TRBJ2-7,CASSEPLVVLRSSYEQYF
TRBV5-6,15,TRBJ2-2,CATSGLRIGSGELFF
TRBV6-1,15,TRBJ2-1,CASRTSGSSYNEQFF
TRBV5-1,20,TRBJ2-1,CASSPRPGTGVLSSYNEQFF
TRBV5-1,16,TRBJ2-5,CASSLAPSGGVETQYF
TRBV5-4,16,TRBJ2-6,CASSFPEVSGANVLTF
TRBV11-3,13,TRBJ2-3,CASSLGPTDTQYF
TRBV4-2,15,TRBJ2-1,CASSQVWGQNNEQFF
TRBV5-5,15,TRBJ2-5,CASSLAGTVIKTQYF
TRBV4-2,16,TRBJ2-2,CASSSSGGANTGELFF
TRBV11-2,18,TRBJ2-6,CASSTPDRGIPGANVLTF
TRBV7-3,14,TRBJ2-5,CASSRDKNQETQYF
TRBV7-9,14,TRBJ1-4,CASSLGTGNGKLFF
TRBV5-1,14,TRBJ1-5,CASSSQGGNQPQHF
TRBV19,14,TRBJ1-5,CASRGLQGVEPQHF
TRBV5-1,12,TRBJ2-7,CASSFSGGEQYF
TRBV7-3,16,TRBJ1-2,CASSPEESLTPYGYTF
TRBV19,16,TRBJ2-5,CASSTPGQPYQETQYF
TRBV18,15,TRBJ1-2,CASSPAEADGWGYTF
TRBV7-2,12,TRBJ2-3,CASSPEADTQYF
TRBV5-8,14,TRBJ2-7,CASSLRTDSYEQYF
TRBV18,15,TRBJ2-4,CASSPEAGIKNIQYF
TRBV9,16,TRBJ2-6,CASSVGGLSGANVLTF
TRBV5-1,15,TRBJ2-3,CASSWTGGLGDTQYF
TRBV4-3,14,TRBJ1-1,CASSRAGLNTEAFF
TRBV6-5,15,TRBJ2-1,CASSRGLADYNEQFF
TRBV2,14,TRBJ1-2,CASSDRDRFYGYTF
TRBV29-1,14,TRBJ2-5,CSVDRGTGIETQYF
TRBV5-6,15,TRBJ1-2,CASSPPAAANYGYTF
TRBV7-9,14,TRBJ1-1,CASSLVRGWTEAFF
TRBV19,12,TRBJ1-1,CASRGSGTEAFF
TRBV30,13,TRBJ1-5,CAWSGVSNQPQHF
TRBV27,13,TRBJ1-1,CASGGGGNTEAFF
TRBV30,15,TRBJ2-1,CAWSVGGSSYNEQFF
TRBV5-6,16,TRBJ2-1,CASSYYVQGVYNEQFF
TRBV5-6,15,TRBJ1-1,CASSQRIQENTEAFF
TRBV5-1,13,TRBJ2-1,CASSGTGYNEQFF
TRBV7-2,13,TRBJ2-1,CASSFTSGTEQFF
TRBV4-2,14,TRBJ2-1,CASSFASGINEQFF
TRBV5-1,17,TRBJ2-1,CASSPSPGLAGGNEQFF
TRBV11-3,16,TRBJ2-1,CASSLGSGTGGNEQFF
TRBV6-1,14,TRBJ2-2,CATQGQPNTGELFF
TRBV20-1,11,TRBJ2-1,CSARADNEQFF
TRBV19,13,TRBJ2-1,CASSWDILNEQFF
TRBV5-5,17,TRBJ2-2,CASSLGLGQINTGELFF
TRBV11-2,13,TRBJ1-1,CASSLGSNTEAFF
TRBV25-1,13,TRBJ1-2,CASRGQELGGYTF
TRBV2,14,TRBJ2-1,CASRQGGSYNEQFF